This TCR beta chain was sequenced for a study of blood T cells in healthy people across ages. At least 6 micrograms of total RNA were extracted per sample. Next came a second PCR, run for about 7 to 11 cycles, which used a sample-barcoded 5' primer along with a J-beta primer mix. Each sample yielded at least 2.5 million CDR3-containing paired-end reads. Via MiXCR, TCRdb re-called the 5' RACE reads, giving one row per CDR3 protein. This sample has around 690,000 distinct CDR3 sequences, with about 54% found just once. Germline V gene data show CDR1 as DFQATT and CDR2 as SNEGSKA (reference sequence). Between the trimmed V and J ends, which lost 1 base and 2 bases, there was a span of 13 bases. There are 15 residues in the CDR3.

Material: blood. The chain has TRBV20-1 and TRBJ2-3; possibly TRBD1 or TRBD2 for D (5 bases each). This clonotype was sampled from a man between 60 and 75 years old in good health. Written as DNA, the CDR3 is TGCAGTGCTAGAGTCGGGGCTAGCAACACAGATACGCAGTATTTT. It specifies CSARVGASNTDTQYF.